The sequence of this TCR beta chain was determined in a study of CD8 T cells in Susac syndrome. Reverse transcription used roughly 0.45 to 1 ug RNA and random hexamers. By means of immunoSEQ multiplex PCR, TCR beta CDR3 spanning 54 Vbeta and 13 Jbeta underwent amplification. MiXCR, run by TCRdb on the immunoSEQ multiplex PCR reads, gives a single entry per CDR3 protein. Here the sample spans around 170,000 distinct CDR3 sequences, 85% to 95% being singletons. Per germline, CDR1 SGHRS and CDR2 YFSETQ. The CDR3 loop spans 15 amino acids. V gave up 2 bases and J gave up 0 bases, with 11 bases separating them.

This receptor was taken from a human donor with multiple sclerosis. The chain recombines TRBV5-1 with TRBJ1-2; D is unresolved. Input material: CD8+ T cells from PBMCs. For the CDR3, the DNA is TGCGCCAGCAGCTTTCTTCAGGCCCCTAACTATGGCTACACCTTC. This translates into CASSFLQAPNYGYTF.